This T cell receptor beta chain was observed in a study of regulatory T cells in long-lasting Graves disease. Findings and limits, study-wide: Persistent Graves' disease cases displayed lower TCR diversity than newly diagnosed ones. Analyses excluded thyroid tissue, covering peripheral blood alone.

Assembly of TCR beta libraries relied on iRepertoire HTBI primers together with Arm-PCR of CDR3 regions. TCRdb reprocessed the multiplex PCR reads with MiXCR, giving one entry per CDR3 protein. Of fewer than 450,000 distinct CDR3 sequences in the sample, roughly a quarter were seen once. Time point in this sample: persistent/refractory GD, antithyroid drugs over 5 years with positive TRAb. RNA isolated from PBMCs was used to make the TCR library. The ends lost 6 bases at V and 3 bases at J; junction bases unmatched: 11. The CDR3 contains 16 residues. Germline V lookup: CDR1 ENHRY, CDR2 SYGVKD. A word on this clonotype: Its cognate antigen is unknown.

J is TRBJ2-7 and V is TRBV10-3, with 10 bases matching TRBD1. The sequencing used peripheral blood mononuclear cells (PBMCs), collected when the disease was refractory, from a patient treated with antithyroid drugs. The sequence derives from a female donor with Graves disease. The CDR3 loop reads CAIRPNPTGGIYEQYF. The DNA of the CDR3 is TGTGCCATCAGACCGAACCCGACAGGGGGCATCTACGAGCAGTACTTC.